This T cell receptor beta chain originates from a study of shared clonotypes between healthy human individuals. Germline-derived CDR1 and CDR2 are SGHDT and YYEEEE. The CDR3 length is 15 residues. The V and J ends lost 3 bases and 1 base respectively, with 14 bases between them. Produced via immunoSEQ multiplex PCR; TCRdb's table is partial and in-frame only. The sample consists of 90,000 to 120,000 clones, about 66% of them appearing once. What was sequenced was memory CD8+ T cells sorted from blood. The subset denotes: CD45RO+ cells pooled with CCR7-negative TemRA cells. The sequence came from a woman under 40 in good health. The chain carries TRBV5-6 and TRBJ2-7, with D possibly TRBD2 on 5 matching bases. As DNA, the CDR3 is TGTGCCAGCAGCTCGTACCGGGAAAAATCCTACGAGCAGTACTTC. It yields the protein CASSSYREKSYEQYF.